This entry concerns a single TCR beta chain. Which antigen it targets is not known. Per-base qualities were not stored, and no clone one base away is much larger. Profiling of TCR beta VDJ combinations and CDR3 sequences used genomic DNA as the template. An Illumina HiSeq 2000 was used for TCR repertoire sequencing. Per the original workflow: TRBV/TRBJ rearrangement plots, CDR3 size and DJ length profiles, and Simpson's diversity index were used to assess repertoires. Whichever DNA sequence was most abundant in the deep sequencing data was defined as the immunodominant clone. CDR3 amino acid sequences were screened for sharing across subjects and compared with published repertoires and the VDJdb database. TCRdb reran the public reads through fastp at Q25 and MiXCR, keeping productive beta chains. CDR3 protein duplicates are merged, each entry listing the most common genes and DNA. Clone size and V and J calls follow TCRdb, not the original study. Across this sample there are around 400,000 distinct CDR3 sequences, with 65% to 80% seen only once. Clones ranked in the top ten supply 3.5% to 4.5% of the sample.

TCR repertoires of sorted CD4+ and CD8+ blood T cells from severe aplastic anemia patients and healthy subjects were deep-sequenced in the study. Ficoll-Paque density gradient centrifugation was used to isolate peripheral blood mononuclear cells. Before DNA extraction, CD4+ and CD8+ T cells were sorted by FACS or by magnetic beads. This sample was taken from a study of CD8+CD57+ T cells in acquired aplastic anemia (dated by TCRdb to the late 2010s). Regarding the study in general: On average, sorted CD4+ and CD8+ cells yielded 3.2 ug of extracted DNA, with a range of roughly 0.19 to 27.4 ug. An average of approximately 10 million reads for CD4+ cells and approximately 11 million reads for CD8+ cells was obtained from healthy donor samples.

The full study reports these points: Nearly 30 CD8+ CDR3 sequences were found in both patients and controls but appeared to be highly expressed in patients and within the immunodominant clones of the patients. No significant difference in CD8+ Simpson's diversity was found between patients and healthy controls (P=0.060).

This TCR was sampled from a human donor in good health, serving as a control. The sequenced material came from sorted CD4+, CD8+, or CD8+CD57+ T cells (not recorded which) from PBMCs.

The CDR3 corresponds to CASSTRTARAQYF. The nucleotide sequence is TGTGCCAGCAGCACCCGGACGGCCAGAGCCCAGTACTTC. In this chain, TRBV11-2 is recombined with TRBJ2-5, with the D gene too uncertain to name. For CDR1 and CDR2, the germline V gene lists SGHAT and FQNNGV. Cut back by 5 bases and 9 bases, the V and J ends lie 16 bases apart. Counted from cysteine to phenylalanine, this CDR3 has 13 amino acids. Left in the record is the CDR3 DNA by itself, 39 bases read in frame from the first base.